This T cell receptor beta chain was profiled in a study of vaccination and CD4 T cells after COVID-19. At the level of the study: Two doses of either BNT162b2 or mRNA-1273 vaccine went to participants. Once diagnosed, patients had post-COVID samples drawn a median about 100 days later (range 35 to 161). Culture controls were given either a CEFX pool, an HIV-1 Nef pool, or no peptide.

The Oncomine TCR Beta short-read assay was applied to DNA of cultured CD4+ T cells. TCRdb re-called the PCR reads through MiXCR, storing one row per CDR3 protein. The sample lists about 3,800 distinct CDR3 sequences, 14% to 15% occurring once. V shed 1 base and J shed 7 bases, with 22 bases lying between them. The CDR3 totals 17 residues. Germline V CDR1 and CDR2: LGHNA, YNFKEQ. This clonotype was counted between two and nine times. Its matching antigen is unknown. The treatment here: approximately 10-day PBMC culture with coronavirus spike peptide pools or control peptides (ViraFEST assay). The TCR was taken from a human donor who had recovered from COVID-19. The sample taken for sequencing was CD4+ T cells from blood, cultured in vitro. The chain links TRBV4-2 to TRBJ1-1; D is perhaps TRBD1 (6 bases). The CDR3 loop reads CASSQAFGGRRFIEAFF. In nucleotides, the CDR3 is TGTGCCAGCAGCCAAGCCTTTGGGGGGCGACGATTTATTGAAGCTTTCTTT.